The 13 T cell receptor beta chains in this list originate from one sample, sequenced in a study of blood T cell repertoires in COVID-19 (dated by TCRdb to about 2020). The library was built by means of the immunoSEQ multiplex PCR assay. Sourced from immuneACCESS, this table was stored by TCRdb with only in-frame sequences that have V and J called. A share of the clones is absent; for the studies checked, an unresolved V gene accounts for under half, and the remainder has no known explanation. The sample yields 150,000 to 200,000 clones; about 81% were counted once. Roughly 10% of the sample belongs to the ten largest clones. Sequenced material: peripheral blood. The source of these receptors is a human donor in a cohort sampled during active COVID-19.

The CDR3 DNA follows: TGTGCCAGCAGCCAAGGAGGGCGGGCGGCTTTCTTT. Protein: CASSQGGRAAFF. This rearrangement joins TRBV3-1 (or the pseudogene TRBV3-2) to TRBJ1-1; D remains unclear. Germline lookup yields CDR1 LGHDT and CDR2 YNNKEL (reference sequence). This CDR3 is built from 12 residues. V was shortened by 1 base and J by 11 bases, with 11 bases between the two germline ends.

The CDR3 DNA is TGCGCCAGCAGCCAAGGAGGGTCCGGGCTACTTGGCTACACCTTC. It is translated as CASSQGGSGLLGYTF. The chain employs TRBV4-3 and TRBJ1-2; D ambiguous. Germline V lookup: CDR1 LGHNA, CDR2 YSLEER. CDR3 length equals 15 residues. Trimming stripped 1 base from V and 7 bases from J, with 16 bases between.

J is TRBJ2-1 and V is TRBV4-3, with D perhaps TRBD1 (5 bases). This CDR3 is 17 amino acids long. Between the trimmed V and J ends, which lost 2 bases and 2 bases, there was a span of 16 bases. Germline loops: CDR1 LGHNA, CDR2 YSLEER. CDR3 protein: CASSQMIIRGAYNEQFF. CDR3 in DNA: TGCGCCAGCAGCCAAATGATTATAAGGGGCGCCTACAATGAGCAGTTCTTC.

V usage is TRBV5-1 and J usage is TRBJ1-4, with D hard to call. Germline V gene sequence: CDR1 SGHRS, CDR2 YFSETQ. The CDR3 runs 16 residues. V was shortened by 4 bases and J by 0 bases, with 13 bases between the two germline ends. The CDR3 DNA is TGCGCCAGCAGCGCCTACCCCCCGGCAACTAATGAAAAACTGTTTTTT. Its translation is CASSAYPPATNEKLFF.

The chain employs TRBV6-4 and TRBJ2-3, with 11 bases identical to TRBD2. The CDR3 contains 15 residues. Unmatched junction bases numbered 6, after V lost 0 bases and J lost 10 bases. CDR1 and CDR2 (germline): MRHNA, SNTAGT. The CDR3 loop reads CASSDSGLAGRPQYF. The DNA for the CDR3 is TGTGCCAGCAGTGACTCCGGACTAGCGGGTAGGCCGCAGTATTTT.

This clone appeared once. This sequence joins TRBV10-1 and TRBJ2-5; the match to TRBD2 covers 9 bases. The CDR3 contains 15 residues. In germline, CDR1 is WNHNN, CDR2 SYGVQD (reference sequence). The junction had 10 bases not matched to a gene; V was cut back by 6 bases and J by 5 bases. The CDR3 DNA sequence: TGCGCCAGCAGCCCGACTAGCGGCCTTTGGGAGACCCAGTACTTC. Amino acid sequence: CASSPTSGLWETQYF.

The chain carries TRBV2 and TRBJ2-2, with 8 positions matching TRBD1. Germline-derived CDR1 and CDR2 are SNHLY and FYNNEI. V shed 4 bases, J shed 5 bases, and the junction held 9 bases outside the gene matches. The CDR3 runs to 16 residues. The CDR3 is CASSGTGLGKTGELFF. CDR3 sequence (DNA): TGTGCCAGCAGTGGGACAGGGTTGGGAAAAACCGGGGAGCTGTTTTTT.

The gene calls are TRBV7-8 and TRBJ1-5; perhaps TRBD1 as D (5 bases). Germline assignment: CDR1 SGHVS and CDR2 FQNEAQ. Trimming removed 4 bases at V and 13 bases at J, with 14 bases between. This CDR3 is 12 amino acids long. In nucleotides, the CDR3 is TGTGCCAGCAGCTCGACAGAGCCTAGGCAGCATTTT. It encodes CASSSTEPRQHF.

This clone was seen just once. The V and J genes are TRBV2 and TRBJ2-2, with 10 bases fitting TRBD2. CDR1 is SNHLY and CDR2 is FYNNEI in the germline V gene. The V gene end was trimmed by 6 bases and the J gene end by 7 bases; junction bases not matched to a gene: 5. CDR3 length: 14 amino acids. The CDR3 DNA reads as TGTGCCAGCAGCCCCCGGACTAGCGGCGGGGAGCTGTTTTTT. It translates to CASSPRTSGGELFF.

The genes are TRBV10-1 and TRBJ2-3; 7 bases are shared with TRBD2. After removal of 6 bases from V and 2 bases from J, the junction contained 8 bases not matched to a gene. The CDR3 sequence is 15 residues long. CDR1 is WNHNN and CDR2 is SYGVQD in the germline V gene (reference sequence). The CDR3 nucleotides are TGCGCCAGCAGGGAGGGCGGGAGAACCACAGATACGCAGTATTTT. Amino acid sequence: CASREGGRTTDTQYF.

The chain links TRBV20-1 to TRBJ2-1; 9 bases are a match to TRBD2. J gave up 5 bases and V 3 bases, and 11 bases lay outside the gene matches. Per the germline V gene, CDR1 is DFQATT and CDR2 is SNEGSKA (reference sequence). This CDR3 spans 16 amino acids. CDR3 in DNA: TGCAGTGCTAGTAGGATGGGCGGGAGGGCCAACAATGAGCAGTTCTTC. This sequence encodes CSASRMGGRANNEQFF.

V usage is TRBV27 and J usage is TRBJ1-1; 10 bases line up with TRBD1. J gave up 1 base and V 5 bases, and 10 bases lay outside the gene matches. Germline loops: CDR1 MNHEY, CDR2 SMNVEV (reference sequence). The CDR3 consists of 17 residues. This CDR3 is CASSLRGGDRGNTEAFF. The CDR3 DNA sequence: TGTGCCAGCAGTCTCAGGGGCGGGGACAGGGGGAACACTGAAGCTTTCTTT.

The V gene is TRBV12-3 or TRBV12-4, the J gene TRBJ1-2, with D perhaps TRBD1 (5 bases). The CDR3 has 13 residues. The V gene lost 1 base and the J gene lost 7 bases, with 10 bases spanning the gap. CDR3: CASSLGGRAGYTF. The CDR3 DNA is TGTGCCAGCAGTTTAGGGGGGAGGGCTGGCTACACCTTC.